This TCR beta chain is from a study of T cell repertoires in cytomegalovirus infection. In the study overall: Public TCR beta signatures were indicative of both CMV infection and a matching HLA type.

The germline V gene encodes CDR1 SGHTA and CDR2 FQGNSA. Trimming cost V 0 bases and J 4 bases, with 13 bases left between them. There are 16 residues in the CDR3. TCRdb re-called the reads through MiXCR, storing one row per CDR3 protein. The repertoire holds roughly 500,000 distinct CDR3 sequences, with about 11% as singletons. General study results and limits: Across the ex vivo response, the dominant clonotypes were HLA-C-restricted CMV-specific TCR beta clonotypes. Cumulative frequency (of public TCR beta family members) identified carriers of CMV plus the relevant HLA.

This clonotype showed up many times. The antigen remains undetermined. The sequence was collected from a human donor in good health (CMV status not recorded). Some clones in this sample may be carry-over from other donors' samples. Sequenced: PBMCs. The J gene is TRBJ1-5, the V gene TRBV7-2; D not resolved. CDR3 coding DNA: TGTGCCAGCAGCTTAGCCCGAGGTTTACGTAATCAGCCCCAGCATTTT. Amino acid sequence: CASSLARGLRNQPQHF.